This passage covers 4 T cell receptor beta chains from one sample sequenced in a study of blood T cell repertoires in COVID-19. Here immunoSEQ multiplex PCR was the method, and the copy in TCRdb shows in-frame clones only, minus some. Seen here are around 200,000 clones, 83% observed once, and the top ten hold around 8.9%. Input material: peripheral blood. The receptors derive from a middle-aged man with active or convalescent COVID-19.

V gene TRBV6-5 combines with J gene TRBJ1-2; 7 bases are a match to TRBD1. V shed 5 bases, J shed 6 bases, and the junction held 9 bases outside the gene matches. The CDR3 totals 14 residues. Germline V gene sequence: CDR1 MNHEY, CDR2 SVGAGI. CDR3 nucleotides: TGTGCCAGCAGTCTCGACAGGGTGGGCGATGGCTACACCTTC. Residues: CASSLDRVGDGYTF.

Comments on this clone: Germline is not matched at one junction end, which may reflect a read error. V and J are TRBV5-1 and TRBJ1-4; 7 nucleotides line up with TRBD1. The CDR3 contains 13 residues. CDR1 is SGHRS, CDR2 YFSETQ, per germline. The CDR3 DNA sequence: TGCGCCAGCAGAACAGGGGTAAATGAGAAACTGTTTTTT. Residues: CASRTGVNEKLFF.

The chain carries TRBV5-5 and TRBJ2-3; D remains ambiguous. Germline V gene data show CDR1 as SGHKS and CDR2 as YYEKEE (reference sequence). With 5 bases removed from V and 0 bases from J, the gap between germline ends came to 10 bases. This CDR3 is built from 14 residues. The CDR3 coding sequence is TGTGCCAGCAGGGCGGAATATAGCACAGATACGCAGTATTTT. Protein sequence: CASRAEYSTDTQYF.

V and J are TRBV23-1 and TRBJ1-6; weak D call: TRBD1 (5 bases). TRBV23-1 falls under the ORF class, with uncertain function. This CDR3 is built from 17 residues. Trimming left V 3 bases short and J 6 bases short, with 18 bases between. DNA for the CDR3: TGCGCCAGCAGTCAGAGAGAGACAGACCAGTTTAATTCACCCCTCCACTTT. It yields the protein CASSQRETDQFNSPLHF.